The TCR beta chain under discussion was sequenced for a study of CD8 T cells in Susac syndrome. The V gene's germline CDR1 is DFQATT and CDR2 SNEGSKA (reference sequence). With 0 bases removed from V and 8 bases from J, the gap between germline ends came to 10 bases. The CDR3 has 12 residues. Of note for this clonotype: The target antigen is unknown.

Whole-study results and caveats: The study acknowledged a relatively small number of individuals in its TCR sequencing and HLA analysis.

It was with random hexamers that about 0.45 to 1 ug RNA was reverse transcribed. In TCRdb, the immunoSEQ multiplex PCR reads were re-called with MiXCR into one record per CDR3 protein. Of about 190,000 distinct CDR3 sequences listed, approximately 96% are singletons. The source is a human donor with Susac syndrome. This chain uses TRBV20-1 with TRBJ1-2, with TRBD1 as a possible D gene (5 bases). Sequenced material: CD4+ T cells from PBMCs. For the CDR3, the DNA is TGCAGTGCTAGAGAAGGGGACCAAGGCTACACCTTC. It yields the protein CSAREGDQGYTF.